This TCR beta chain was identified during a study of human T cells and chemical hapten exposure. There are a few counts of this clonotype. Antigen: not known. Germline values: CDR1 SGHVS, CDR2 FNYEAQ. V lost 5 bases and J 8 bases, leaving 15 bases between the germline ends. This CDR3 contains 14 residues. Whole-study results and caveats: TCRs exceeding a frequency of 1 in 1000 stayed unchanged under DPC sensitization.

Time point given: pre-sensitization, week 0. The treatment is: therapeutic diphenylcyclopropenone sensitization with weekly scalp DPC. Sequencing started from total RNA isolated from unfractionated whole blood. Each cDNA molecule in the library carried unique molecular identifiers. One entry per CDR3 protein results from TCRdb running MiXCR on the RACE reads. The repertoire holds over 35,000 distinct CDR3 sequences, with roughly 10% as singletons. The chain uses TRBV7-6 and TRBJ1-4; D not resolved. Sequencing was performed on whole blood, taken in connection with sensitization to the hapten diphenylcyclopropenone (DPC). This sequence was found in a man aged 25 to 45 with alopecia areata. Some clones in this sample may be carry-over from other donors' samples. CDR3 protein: CASSPTFPGEKLFF. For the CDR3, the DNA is TGTGCCAGCAGCCCGACCTTCCCCGGAGAAAAACTGTTTTTT.